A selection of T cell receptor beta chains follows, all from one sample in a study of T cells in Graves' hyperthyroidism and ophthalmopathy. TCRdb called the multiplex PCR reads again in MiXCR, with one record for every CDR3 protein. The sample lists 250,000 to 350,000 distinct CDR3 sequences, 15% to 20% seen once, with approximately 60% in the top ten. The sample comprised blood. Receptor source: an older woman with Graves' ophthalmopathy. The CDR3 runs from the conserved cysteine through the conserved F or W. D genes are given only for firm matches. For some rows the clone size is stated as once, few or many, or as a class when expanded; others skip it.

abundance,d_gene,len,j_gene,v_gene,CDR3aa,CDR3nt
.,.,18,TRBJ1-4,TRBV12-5,CASGSLRAFSTTNEKLFF,TGTGCTAGTGGTTCCCTGAGGGCCTTTTCTACAACTAATGAAAAACTGTTTTTT
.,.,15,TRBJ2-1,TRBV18,CASSQSTGFYNEQFF,TGTGCCAGCTCACAATCGACGGGTTTCTACAATGAGCAGTTCTTC
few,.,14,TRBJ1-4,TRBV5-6,CASSLRAGREKLFF,TGTGCCAGCAGCTTGAGGGCAGGGAGGGAAAAACTGTTTTTT
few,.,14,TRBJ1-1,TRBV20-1,CSAPGGRGRTEAFF,TGCAGTGCCCCGGGGGGACGGGGACGCACTGAAGCTTTCTTT
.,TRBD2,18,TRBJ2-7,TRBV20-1,CSASGPTSGRTQTYEQYF,TGCAGTGCTAGTGGGCCTACTAGCGGGAGAACCCAAACCTACGAGCAGTACTTC
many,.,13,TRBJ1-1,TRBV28,CATVDRVNTEAFF,TGTGCCACCGTGGACAGAGTGAACACTGAAGCTTTCTTT
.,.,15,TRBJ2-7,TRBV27,CASSWHRDNPYEQYF,TGTGCCAGCAGCTGGCACCGGGACAATCCCTACGAGCAGTACTTC
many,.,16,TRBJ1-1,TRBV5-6,CASSLEGIRRNTEAFF,TGTGCCAGCAGCTTGGAGGGAATACGACGGAACACTGAAGCTTTCTTT
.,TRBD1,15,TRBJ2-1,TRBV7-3,CASSLTGDSYNERFF,TGTGCCAGCAGCTTAACGGGGGACAGCTACAATGAGCGGTTCTTC
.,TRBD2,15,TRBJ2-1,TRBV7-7,CASSLSPSGGDEQFF,TGTGCTAGCAGCTTAAGCCCTTCCGGGGGGGACGAGCAGTTCTTC
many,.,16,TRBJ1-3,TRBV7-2,CASSLGSLSSGNTIYF,TGTGCCAGCAGCTTGGGGAGTTTAAGCTCTGGAAACACCATATATTTT
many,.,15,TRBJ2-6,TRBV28,CASSLWGARANVLTF,TGTGCCAGCAGTTTATGGGGGGCTAGGGCCAACGTCCTGACTTTC
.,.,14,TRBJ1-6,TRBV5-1,CASSPTENNSPLHF,TGCGCCAGCAGCCCGACTGAAAATAATTCACCCCTCCACTTT
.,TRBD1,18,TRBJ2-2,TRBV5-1,CASSLTPGQGDSTGELFF,TGCGCCAGCAGCTTAACCCCGGGACAGGGGGATTCTACCGGGGAGCTGTTTTTT
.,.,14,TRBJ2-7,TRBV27,CASRGAAASYEQYF,TGTGCCAGCAGGGGGGCGGCCGCATCCTACGAGCAGTACTTC
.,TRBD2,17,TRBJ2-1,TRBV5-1,CASSLTSLAGGVNEQFF,TGCGCCAGCAGCTTGACATCACTAGCGGGGGGCGTCAATGAGCAGTTCTTC
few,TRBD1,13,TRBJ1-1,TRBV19,CASSIVGGQEAFF,TGTGCCAGTAGTATAGTAGGGGGACAGGAAGCTTTCTTT
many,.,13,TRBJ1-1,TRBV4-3,CASSQDRDSAAFF,TGCGCCAGCAGCCAAGACCGCGACAGTGCCGCTTTCTTT
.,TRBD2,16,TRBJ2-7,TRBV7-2,CASSDELAGGAYEQYF,TGTGCCAGCAGCGATGAACTAGCGGGAGGGGCCTACGAGCAGTACTTC
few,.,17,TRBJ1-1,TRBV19,CASSMWRGSDTNTEAFF,TGTGCCAGTAGTATGTGGAGGGGGTCGGATACGAACACTGAAGCTTTCTTT
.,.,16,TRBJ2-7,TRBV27,CASSLLGGRISYEQYF,TGTGCCAGCAGTTTATTGGGTGGGCGGATCTCCTACGAGCAGTACTTC
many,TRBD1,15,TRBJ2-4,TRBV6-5,CASSSPGTGKNIQYF,TGTGCCAGCAGTTCTCCCGGGACAGGGAAAAACATTCAGTACTTC
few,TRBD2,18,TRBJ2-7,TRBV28,CASSPREGTSGKLNEQYF,TGTGCCAGCAGTCCTCGGGAGGGGACTAGCGGGAAGTTGAACGAGCAGTACTTC
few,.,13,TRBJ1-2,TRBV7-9,CASSLTGKNGYTF,TGTGCCAGCAGCTTAACCGGGAAGAACGGCTACACCTTC
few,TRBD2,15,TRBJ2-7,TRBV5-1,CASSYTSGDAYEQYF,TGCGCCAGCAGCTACACTAGCGGGGACGCCTACGAGCAGTACTTC
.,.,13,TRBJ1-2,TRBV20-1,CSAYRQADDGYTF,TGCAGTGCTTACAGACAGGCTGACGATGGCTACACCTTC
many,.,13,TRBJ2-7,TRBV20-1,CSGRRGAESEQYF,TGCAGTGGCAGACGGGGGGCGGAATCCGAGCAGTACTTC
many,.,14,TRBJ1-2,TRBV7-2,CASSRQLLNYGYTF,TGTGCCAGCAGTCGACAGTTGCTAAACTATGGCTACACCTTC
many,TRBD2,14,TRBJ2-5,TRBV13,CASSYLAGRETQYF,TGTGCCAGCAGCTATCTAGCGGGACGGGAGACCCAGTACTTC
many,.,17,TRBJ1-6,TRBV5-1,CASSLDIGQGSNSPLHF,TGCGCCAGCAGCTTGGATATCGGCCAGGGCAGTAATTCACCCCTCCACTTT
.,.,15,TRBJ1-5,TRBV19,CASSITWGRNQPQHF,TGTGCCAGTAGCATCACGTGGGGCCGGAATCAGCCCCAGCATTTT
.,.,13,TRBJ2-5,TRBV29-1,CSVLAARRETQYF,TGCAGCGTGTTAGCGGCCCGGCGGGAGACCCAGTACTTC
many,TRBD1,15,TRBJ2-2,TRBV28,CASSFGTGEAGELFF,TGTGCCAGCAGTTTTGGAACAGGGGAAGCCGGGGAGCTGTTTTTT
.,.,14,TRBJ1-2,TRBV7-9,CASSLMAEIYGYTF,TGTGCCAGCAGCCTGATGGCAGAGATTTATGGCTACACCTTC
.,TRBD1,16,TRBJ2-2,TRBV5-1,CASSLLWDSFTGELFF,TGCGCCAGCAGCTTACTATGGGACAGCTTCACCGGGGAGCTGTTTTTT
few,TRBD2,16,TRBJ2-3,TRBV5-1,CASSPARGEITDTQYF,TGCGCCAGCAGCCCGGCCCGGGGGGAGATCACAGATACGCAGTATTTT
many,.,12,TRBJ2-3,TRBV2,CASSDRADTQYF,TGTGCCAGCAGTGACCGGGCAGATACGCAGTATTTT
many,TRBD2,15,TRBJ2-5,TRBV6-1,CASSATSGILETQYF,TGTGCCAGCAGTGCGACTAGCGGGATTTTGGAGACCCAGTACTTC
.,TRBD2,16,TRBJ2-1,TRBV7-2,CASSLGGGNSYNEQFF,TGTGCCAGCAGCTTAGGCGGGGGGAACTCCTACAATGAGCAGTTCTTC
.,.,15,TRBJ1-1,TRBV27,CASSTLFRKLSEAFF,TGTGCCAGCAGTACGTTATTCAGGAAACTCTCAGAAGCTTTCTTT
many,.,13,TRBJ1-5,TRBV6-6,CASSYVGGQPQHF,TGTGCCAGCAGTTACGTCGGAGGTCAGCCCCAGCATTTT
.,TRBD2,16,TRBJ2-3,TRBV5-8,CASSLGVAGAGATQYF,TGTGCCAGCAGCTTGGGGGTAGCGGGGGCCGGGGCTACGCAGTATTTT
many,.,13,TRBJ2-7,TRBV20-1,CSARGGSSYEQYF,TGCAGTGCTAGAGGTGGGAGCTCCTACGAGCAGTACTTC
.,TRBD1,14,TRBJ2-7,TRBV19,CASSDRVRRREQYF,TGTGCCAGTAGTGACAGGGTGAGACGTCGGGAGCAGTACTTC
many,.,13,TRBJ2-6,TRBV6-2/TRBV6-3,CASWMAGANVLTF,TGTGCCAGCTGGATGGCTGGGGCCAACGTCCTGACTTTC
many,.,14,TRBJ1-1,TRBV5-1,CASSSARGGREAFF,TGCGCCAGCAGCTCAGCGCGGGGCGGACGGGAAGCTTTCTTT
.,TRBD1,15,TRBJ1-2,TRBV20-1,CSATGGGGISNGYTF,TGCAGTGCCACAGGGGGAGGGGGGATTTCAAATGGCTACACCTTC
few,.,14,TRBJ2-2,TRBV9,CASSVVPSLGELFF,TGTGCCAGCAGCGTAGTACCCTCGCTCGGGGAGCTGTTTTTT
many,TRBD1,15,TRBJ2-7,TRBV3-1,CASSQAGTGTYEQYF,TGTGCCAGCAGCCAAGCCGGGACAGGGACCTACGAGCAGTACTTC
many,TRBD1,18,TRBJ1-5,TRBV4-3,CASSQELDRYNSNQPQHF,TGCGCCAGCAGCCAGGAGCTGGACAGGTACAATAGCAATCAGCCCCAGCATTTT
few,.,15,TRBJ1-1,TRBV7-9,CASSLALAGFTEAFF,TGTGCCAGCAGCTTAGCGCTGGCAGGGTTCACTGAAGCTTTCTTT
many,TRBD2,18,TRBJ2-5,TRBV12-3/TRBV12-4,CASSFSSIAGIQRETQYF,TGTGCCAGCAGTTTCTCTTCTATAGCGGGGATCCAGCGAGAGACCCAGTACTTC
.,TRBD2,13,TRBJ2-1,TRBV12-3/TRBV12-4,CASSLTSGGEQFF,TGTGCCAGCAGTTTGACTAGCGGGGGTGAGCAGTTCTTC
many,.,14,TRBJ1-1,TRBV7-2,CASSLEKGRTEAFF,TGTGCCAGCAGCTTAGAGAAGGGGCGCACTGAAGCTTTCTTT